This T cell receptor (beta chain) emerged from a study of molecular identifiers for immune sequencing clone quantification. TCRdb analysed the PCR reads with MiXCR anew, one entry per CDR3 protein. The table lists approximately 550,000 distinct CDR3 sequences, under 30% of them singletons. This clonotype was seen ten or more times. Sequencing used naive CD8+ T cells from blood, with Jurkat cell RNA spiked in. Noted subset: FACS-sorted CD8+CD4-CCR7+CD45RA+ naive T cells. The receptor's source is a human donor in good health. Some libraries in this study had Jurkat cell RNA spiked in.

CDR3 region: CASSFGRGRGQETQYF. The CDR3 nucleotides read TGTGCCAGCAGTTTCGGTAGGGGGCGCGGCCAAGAGACCCAGTACTTC. The rearrangement joins TRBV27 to TRBJ2-5; 7 bases map to TRBD1. From germline, CDR1 is MNHEY and CDR2 SMNVEV (reference sequence). The CDR3 covers 16 residues. Trimming at V came to 3 bases and at J to 1 base, leaving 8 bases not matched to a gene.